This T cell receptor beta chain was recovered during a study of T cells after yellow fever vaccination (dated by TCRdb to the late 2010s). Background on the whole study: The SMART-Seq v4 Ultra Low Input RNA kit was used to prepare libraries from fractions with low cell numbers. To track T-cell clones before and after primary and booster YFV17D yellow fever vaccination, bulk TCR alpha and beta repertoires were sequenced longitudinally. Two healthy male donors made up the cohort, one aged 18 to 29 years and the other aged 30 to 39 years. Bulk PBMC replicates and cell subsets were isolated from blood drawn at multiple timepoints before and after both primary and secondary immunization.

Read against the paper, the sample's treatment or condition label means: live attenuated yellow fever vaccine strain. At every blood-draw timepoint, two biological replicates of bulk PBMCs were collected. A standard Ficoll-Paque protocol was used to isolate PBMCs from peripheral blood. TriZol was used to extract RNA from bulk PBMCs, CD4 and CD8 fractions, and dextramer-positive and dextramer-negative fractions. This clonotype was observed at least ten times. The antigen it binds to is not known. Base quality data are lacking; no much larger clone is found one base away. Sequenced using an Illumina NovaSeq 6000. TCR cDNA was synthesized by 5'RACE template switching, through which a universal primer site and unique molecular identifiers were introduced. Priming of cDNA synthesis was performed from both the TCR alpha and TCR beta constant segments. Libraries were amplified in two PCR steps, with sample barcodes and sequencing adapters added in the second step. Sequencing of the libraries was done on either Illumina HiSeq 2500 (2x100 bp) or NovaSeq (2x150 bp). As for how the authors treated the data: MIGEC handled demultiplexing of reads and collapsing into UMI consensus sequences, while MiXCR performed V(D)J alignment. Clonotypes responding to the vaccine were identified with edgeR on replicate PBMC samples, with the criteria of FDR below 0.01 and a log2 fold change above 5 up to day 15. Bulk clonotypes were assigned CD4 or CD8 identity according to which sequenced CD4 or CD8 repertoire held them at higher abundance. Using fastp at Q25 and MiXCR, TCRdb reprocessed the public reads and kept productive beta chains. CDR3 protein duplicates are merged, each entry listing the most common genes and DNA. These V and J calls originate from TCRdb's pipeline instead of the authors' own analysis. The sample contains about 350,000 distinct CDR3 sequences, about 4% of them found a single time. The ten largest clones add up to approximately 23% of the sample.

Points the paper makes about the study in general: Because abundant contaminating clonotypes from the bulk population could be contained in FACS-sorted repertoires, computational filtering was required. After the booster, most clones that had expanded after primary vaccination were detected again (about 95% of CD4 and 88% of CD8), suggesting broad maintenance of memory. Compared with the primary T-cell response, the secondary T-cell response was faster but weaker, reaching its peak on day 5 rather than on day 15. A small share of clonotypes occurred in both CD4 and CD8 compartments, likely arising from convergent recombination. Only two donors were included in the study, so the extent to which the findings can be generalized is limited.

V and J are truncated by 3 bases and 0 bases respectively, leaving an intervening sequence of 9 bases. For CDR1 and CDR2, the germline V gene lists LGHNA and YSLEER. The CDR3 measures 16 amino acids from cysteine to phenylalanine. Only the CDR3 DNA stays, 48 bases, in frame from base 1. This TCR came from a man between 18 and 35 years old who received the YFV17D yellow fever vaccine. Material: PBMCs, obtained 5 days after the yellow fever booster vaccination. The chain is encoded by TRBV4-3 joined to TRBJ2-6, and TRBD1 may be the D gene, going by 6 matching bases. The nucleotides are TGCGCCAGCAGCCAGGACAGTCCCTCTGGGGCCAACGTCCTGACTTTC. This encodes CASSQDSPSGANVLTF.